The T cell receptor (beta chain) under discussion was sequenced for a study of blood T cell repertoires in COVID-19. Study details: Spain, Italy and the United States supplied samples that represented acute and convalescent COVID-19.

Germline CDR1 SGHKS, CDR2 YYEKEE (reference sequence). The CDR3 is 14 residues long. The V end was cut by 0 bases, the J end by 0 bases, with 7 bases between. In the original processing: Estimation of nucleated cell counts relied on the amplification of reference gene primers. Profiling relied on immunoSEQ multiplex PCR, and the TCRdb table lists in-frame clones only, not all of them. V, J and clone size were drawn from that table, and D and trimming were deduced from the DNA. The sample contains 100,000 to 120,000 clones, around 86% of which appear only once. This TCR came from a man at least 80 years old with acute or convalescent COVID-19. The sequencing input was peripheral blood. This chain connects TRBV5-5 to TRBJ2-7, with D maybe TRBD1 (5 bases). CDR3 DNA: TGTGCCAGCAGCTTGGTTCAGGGCTCCTACGAGCAGTACTTC. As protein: CASSLVQGSYEQYF.